The entry below describes one T cell receptor beta chain. V was clipped by 0 bases and J by 2 bases, with 14 bases between them. The germline V gene encodes CDR1 SGHAT and CDR2 FQNNGV. This CDR3 spans 16 amino acids. The sample is drawn from a study of blood T cell repertoires in COVID-19. Whole-study context: Sites across the United States, Italy and Spain contributed samples from acute and convalescent COVID-19. PBMCs, B-cell-depleted T cells, or T cells were the source of the cDNA or gDNA that made up the material.

Authors' methods: Estimation of nucleated cell counts relied on the amplification of reference gene primers. TCRdb's table, derived via immunoSEQ multiplex PCR, lists solely in-frame clones and lacks some. V and J calls plus clone size are reproduced from that table; the DNA served to infer D and trimming. The table records 150,000 or so clones, roughly 90% of them present only once. The sample consisted of peripheral blood. The TCR sequence derives from a man in his fifties or sixties with active or convalescent COVID-19. The chain employs TRBV11-2 and TRBJ2-7; TRBD2 is a possible D gene (6 bases). CDR3 amino acids: CASSLEGQGLPYEQYF. CDR3 nucleotide sequence: TGTGCCAGCAGCTTAGAGGGCCAGGGACTTCCCTACGAGCAGTACTTC.